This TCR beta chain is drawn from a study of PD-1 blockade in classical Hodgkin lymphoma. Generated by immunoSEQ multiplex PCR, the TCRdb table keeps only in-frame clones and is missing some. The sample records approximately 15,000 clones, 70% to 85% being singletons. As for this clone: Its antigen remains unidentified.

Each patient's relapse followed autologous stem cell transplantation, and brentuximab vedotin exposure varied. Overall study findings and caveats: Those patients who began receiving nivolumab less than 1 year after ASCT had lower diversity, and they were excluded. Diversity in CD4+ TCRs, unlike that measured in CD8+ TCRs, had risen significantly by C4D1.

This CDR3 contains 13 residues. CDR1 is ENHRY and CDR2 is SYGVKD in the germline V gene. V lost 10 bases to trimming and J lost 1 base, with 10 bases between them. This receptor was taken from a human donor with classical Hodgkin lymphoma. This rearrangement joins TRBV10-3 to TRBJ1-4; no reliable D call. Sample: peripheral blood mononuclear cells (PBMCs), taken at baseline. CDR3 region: CATTGETNEKLFF. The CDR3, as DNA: TGTGCCACGACCGGGGAAACTAATGAAAAACTGTTTTTT.